This is a list of T cell receptor beta chains from one sample in a study of T-cell memory formation after mild COVID-19. TCRdb passed the 5' RACE reads through MiXCR, listing each CDR3 protein once. Of roughly 160,000 distinct CDR3 sequences listed, 11% are singletons. The specimen was PBMCs or a T cell subset sorted from them (not recorded which). These receptors originate from a young man who had mild COVID-19 (a few samples of this study predate the infection). Cell type and time point are not known. Both conserved end residues are part of each CDR3. The D gene is left open where the match is weak. Clone size is given for some rows only: seen once, a few or many times, or a class if the clone is expanded.

d_gene	abundance	j_gene	v_gene	CDR3nt	CDR3aa
.	few	TRBJ1-1	TRBV12-3/TRBV12-4	TGTGCCAGCAGTTTTAGCCAGATGAACACTGAAGCTTTCTTT	CASSFSQMNTEAFF
.	many	TRBJ1-1	TRBV7-2	TGTGCCAGCAGCTTACAGGGAGGGGACACTGAAGCTTTCTTT	CASSLQGGDTEAFF
.	few	TRBJ2-1	TRBV7-9	TGTGCCAGCAGCTTGGGGGGGGCCGTTAGCCATGAGCAGTTCTTC	CASSLGGAVSHEQFF
TRBD1	few	TRBJ1-1	TRBV18	TGTGCCAGCTCATCGACAGGGACTGAAGCTTTCTTT	CASSSTGTEAFF
.	.	TRBJ2-1	TRBV5-1	TGCGCCAGCAGCTTGGGGGACCCCTACAATGAGCAGTTCTTC	CASSLGDPYNEQFF
.	.	TRBJ1-1	TRBV5-1	TGCGCCAGCAGCTTGGCCCGGCACGGGGAAGGAGGCACTGAAGCTTTCTTT	CASSLARHGEGGTEAFF
.	few	TRBJ1-2	TRBV15	TGTGCCACCAGCAGAGCTCGGAGGAAGGAGGGCTACACCTTC	CATSRARRKEGYTF
TRBD1	.	TRBJ2-5	TRBV5-1	TGCGCCAGCAGCCTAATCGGGACAGCGGAGACCCAGTACTTC	CASSLIGTAETQYF
TRBD1	.	TRBJ1-5	TRBV20-1	TGCAGTGCTAGCTCCGGGACAGGGTCCTCGCAGCCCCAGCATTTT	CSASSGTGSSQPQHF
.	few	TRBJ2-4	TRBV29-1	TGCAGCGTTGCCGGCCACCTAGCCAAAAACATTCAGTACTTC	CSVAGHLAKNIQYF
.	few	TRBJ1-3	TRBV14	TGTGCCAGCAGCCAAGCGGTGGAGGACACCATATATTTT	CASSQAVEDTIYF
.	many	TRBJ2-7	TRBV5-1	TGCGCCAGCAGTCTCTACGAGCAGTACTTC	CASSLYEQYF
.	.	TRBJ2-2	TRBV2	TGTGCCAGCGGGCAGGGGTACACCGGGGAGCTGTTTTTT	CASGQGYTGELFF
.	medium-sized	TRBJ2-2	TRBV7-2	TGTGCCAGCAGCTTAAGTACTAGCAGCACCGGGGAGCTGTTTTTT	CASSLSTSSTGELFF
TRBD1	.	TRBJ1-3	TRBV7-2	TGTGCCAGCAGCTCCAAGCGGACAGGAGGAAACACCATATATTTT	CASSSKRTGGNTIYF
.	few	TRBJ1-3	TRBV11-2	TGTGCCAGCAGCTTAGTCGCCCCTCGGCAGGGCTCTGGAAACACCATATATTTT	CASSLVAPRQGSGNTIYF
.	few	TRBJ2-7	TRBV5-5	TGTGCCAGCAGCCATCGGACTCAAAGCTCCTACGAGCAGTACTTC	CASSHRTQSSYEQYF
.	.	TRBJ1-4	TRBV29-1	TGCAGCGCTTCTTCCGGTAATGAAAAACTGTTTTTT	CSASSGNEKLFF
.	.	TRBJ1-1	TRBV28	TGTGCCAGCAGAACCGGAAGCACTGAAGCTTTCTTT	CASRTGSTEAFF
TRBD1	many	TRBJ1-5	TRBV29-1	TGCAGCCCGGGACAGGGGCCGGCGCCCCAGCATTTT	CSPGQGPAPQHF
.	.	TRBJ2-5	TRBV4-1	TGCGCCAGCAGCCAGCACGGGACCAGTCAAGAGACCCAGTACTTC	CASSQHGTSQETQYF
.	.	TRBJ1-1	TRBV9	TGTGCCAGCAGCGTGGGTGGGTATACTGAAGCTTTCTTT	CASSVGGYTEAFF
.	many	TRBJ1-6	TRBV7-9	TGTGCCAGCAGCTTAGTAGATGGGGATTCACCCCTCCACTTT	CASSLVDGDSPLHF
.	.	TRBJ1-4	TRBV7-6	TGTGCCAGCAGCTCCGTCCCAGCCGGGATCCAAACTAATGAAAAACTGTTTTTT	CASSSVPAGIQTNEKLFF
.	few	TRBJ1-2	TRBV5-4	TGTGCCAGCAGCTTGGCCCCATCCTATGGCTACACCTTC	CASSLAPSYGYTF
.	few	TRBJ1-1	TRBV5-1	TGCGCCAGCAGCGGGAGGTTGGGGGACACTGAAGCTTTCTTT	CASSGRLGDTEAFF
.	few	TRBJ2-2	TRBV7-2	TGTGCCAGCAGCTTAGTAAGAGGAGCCGGGGAGCTGTTTTTT	CASSLVRGAGELFF
TRBD2	.	TRBJ2-3	TRBV20-1	TGCAGTGAGAAAGCGGGGGGGCCGGATACGCAGTATTTT	CSEKAGGPDTQYF
.	many	TRBJ2-3	TRBV2	TGTGCCAGCAGTGAAGGGCAGGAAGTTACGCAGTATTTT	CASSEGQEVTQYF
TRBD1	many	TRBJ2-2	TRBV7-8	TGTGCCAGCAGCTTTACTAAGGGGGCAGGGACCGGGGAGCTGTTTTTT	CASSFTKGAGTGELFF
.	.	TRBJ2-3	TRBV18	TGTGCCAGCTCACCACTCGGGGGCCGCGGAGATACGCAGTATTTT	CASSPLGGRGDTQYF
.	.	TRBJ2-3	TRBV6-5	TGTGCCAGCAGTTACCTGGGGAGGCAGTATTTT	CASSYLGRQYF
.	.	TRBJ1-5	TRBV7-2	TGTGCCAGCAGCCGGGACGGTTGGGAGAATCAGCCCCAGCATTTT	CASSRDGWENQPQHF
.	.	TRBJ2-5	TRBV7-8	TGTGCCAGCAGCCCGTGGACTGATGCGGCTCAAGAGACCCAGTACTTC	CASSPWTDAAQETQYF
.	.	TRBJ1-2	TRBV7-2	TGTGCCAGCAGCCTTACCGCGGGGGCTAACTATGGCTACACCTTC	CASSLTAGANYGYTF
.	few	TRBJ1-2	TRBV7-2	TGTGCCAGCAGCTTGGCGGTTAGGGGGGATGGCTACACCTTC	CASSLAVRGDGYTF
.	.	TRBJ2-4	TRBV6-6	TGTGCCAGCACCGGGGACGGGAGTAGGTCCAAAAACATTCAGTACTTC	CASTGDGSRSKNIQYF
TRBD2	.	TRBJ2-3	TRBV6-2/TRBV6-3	TGTGCCAGCAGGGACGGGACTAGCGGTACAGATACGCAGTATTTT	CASRDGTSGTDTQYF
.	few	TRBJ1-5	TRBV4-2	TGTGCCAGCAGCCAAGCAAGAGAGTACAGCAATCAGCCCCAGCATTTT	CASSQAREYSNQPQHF
.	few	TRBJ2-7	TRBV9	TGTGCCAGCAGCCCCGGGACTGGGCCCTATACCTACGAGCAGTACTTC	CASSPGTGPYTYEQYF
TRBD2	.	TRBJ2-3	TRBV4-3	TGCGCCAGCAGCCAAGAGGGCGGGGGGCACACAGATACGCAGTATTTT	CASSQEGGGHTDTQYF
.	few	TRBJ2-3	TRBV5-1	TGCGCCAGCAGCGTAGGACAGATCACGTCCCATACGCAGTATTTT	CASSVGQITSHTQYF
.	.	TRBJ2-1	TRBV24-1	TGTGCCACCAGTGACTCTGCTCAGGCCGAATTCTACAATGAGCAGTTCTTC	CATSDSAQAEFYNEQFF
.	.	TRBJ2-2	TRBV6-5	TGTGCCAGCAGTTACTTGCCGGATACCACCGGGGAGCTGTTTTTT	CASSYLPDTTGELFF
.	.	TRBJ2-7	TRBV24-1	TGTGCCACCAGTGATCCCAAGAGCGACGAGCAGTACTTC	CATSDPKSDEQYF
.	few	TRBJ1-1	TRBV7-2	TGTGCCAGCAGCCCGGGACATAACACTGAAGCTTTCTTT	CASSPGHNTEAFF
TRBD1	.	TRBJ1-4	TRBV7-9	TGTGCCAGCAGCTCGAGGACAGGGGGCAGGGAAGAAAAACTGTTTTTT	CASSSRTGGREEKLFF